Detailed here is one T cell receptor (beta chain). The sample comes from a study of blood T cell dynamics during melanoma immunotherapy. Germline V gene lookup returns CDR1 MNHEY and CDR2 SVGAGI. The CDR3 has 15 amino acids. Trimming removed 6 bases at V and 2 bases at J, with 16 bases between. The table came from immunoSEQ multiplex PCR; TCRdb's copy has only in-frame clones and leaves some out. The data contain 5,900 or so clones, approximately 84% of them singletons. Time point: week 3, after first cycle of checkpoint inhibitor. The J gene is TRBJ1-2, the V gene TRBV6-5; D may be TRBD1 (5 bases). The source of this sequence is a human donor with melanoma. Some clones in this sample may be carry-over from other donors' samples. Sample: blood, taken from a patient treated with checkpoint blockade. CDR3 sequence reads: CASRPTGKRNYGYTF. The CDR3 coding sequence is TGTGCCAGCAGACCCACAGGAAAACGCAACTATGGCTACACCTTC.